This record covers a single TCR beta chain. The data stem from a study of CD4 and CD8 cells across lung adenocarcinoma regions. Each CDR3 protein is one row after TCRdb ran MiXCR on the PCR reads. The sample records roughly 6,000 distinct CDR3 sequences, under 50% being singletons. Donors had localized lung adenocarcinoma, a non-small cell lung cancer. CDR1 is MNHNS, CDR2 SASEGT, per germline. The CDR3 totals 15 residues. The ends lost 7 bases at V and 4 bases at J; junction bases unmatched: 12. The sequenced sample was CD8+ T cells from the margin of a lung tumor. The V gene is TRBV6-1, the J gene TRBJ2-7, with 8 nucleotides matching TRBD2. The sequence was obtained from a male donor with lung adenocarcinoma. The CD4 and CD8 labels of this study may be unreliable. In DNA, the CDR3 is TGTGCCAGCAAGATAGCGGGACGCCCCTTATACGAGCAGTACTTC. Its translation: CASKIAGRPLYEQYF.